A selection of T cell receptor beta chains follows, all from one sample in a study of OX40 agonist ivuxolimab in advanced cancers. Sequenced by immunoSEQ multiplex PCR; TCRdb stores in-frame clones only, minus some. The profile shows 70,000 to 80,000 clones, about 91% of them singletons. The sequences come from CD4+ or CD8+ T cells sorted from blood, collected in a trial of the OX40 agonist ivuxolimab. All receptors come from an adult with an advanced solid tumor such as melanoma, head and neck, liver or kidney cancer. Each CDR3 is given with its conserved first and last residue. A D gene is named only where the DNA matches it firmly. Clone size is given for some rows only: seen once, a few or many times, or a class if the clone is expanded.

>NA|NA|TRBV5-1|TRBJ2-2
TGCGCCAGCAGCAGAGGCGACACCGGGGAGCTGTTTTTT
CASSRGDTGELFF
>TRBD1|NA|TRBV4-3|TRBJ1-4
TGCGCCAGCAGCCAAGAAGAGGCAGGGGGCGAAAAACTGTTTTTT
CASSQEEAGGEKLFF
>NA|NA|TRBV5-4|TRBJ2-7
TGTGCCAGCAGCCCCAGGCAGGGAGATTCCTACGAGCAGTACTTC
CASSPRQGDSYEQYF
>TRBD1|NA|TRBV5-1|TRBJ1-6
TGCGCCAGCAGCTTGGCTTGGACAGGGTTATCACCCCTCCACTTT
CASSLAWTGLSPLHF
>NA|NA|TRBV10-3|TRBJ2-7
TGTGCCATCAGGGGCGGACAACATACCTACGAGCAGTACTTC
CAIRGGQHTYEQYF
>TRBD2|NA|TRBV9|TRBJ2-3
TGTGCCAGCAGTCGTGGACTAGCGGGATTGGATACGCAGTATTTT
CASSRGLAGLDTQYF
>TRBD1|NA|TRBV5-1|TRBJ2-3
TGCGCCAGCAGCTTGACAGGGGCCCTACTAACAGATACGCAGTATTTT
CASSLTGALLTDTQYF
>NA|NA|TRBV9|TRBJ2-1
TGTGCCAGCAGCGGTAGGAATACGGGGCTCTACAATGAGCAGTTCTTC
CASSGRNTGLYNEQFF
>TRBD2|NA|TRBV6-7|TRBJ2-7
TGTGCCAGCAGAACTCAGGCGGGAGGGCCCTACGAGCAGTACTTC
CASRTQAGGPYEQYF
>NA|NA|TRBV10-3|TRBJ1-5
TGTGCCATCAGTGAGTCAAGCAATCAGCCCCAGCATTTT
CAISESSNQPQHF
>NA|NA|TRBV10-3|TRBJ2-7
TGTGCCATCAGTGAGTCGAAGCACGAGCAGTACTTC
CAISESKHEQYF
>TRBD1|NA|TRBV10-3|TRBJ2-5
TGTGCCATCAGTGAGCTTGGTGCCGGGACAGGAAAAGAGACCCAGTACTTC
CAISELGAGTGKETQYF
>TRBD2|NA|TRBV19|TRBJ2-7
TGTGCCAGTAGTAGCTTCTTGGCTAGCGGCTCCTACGAGCAGTACTTC
CASSSFLASGSYEQYF
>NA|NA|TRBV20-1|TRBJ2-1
TGCAGTGCCCAACTCCGCAATGAGCAGTTCTTC
CSAQLRNEQFF
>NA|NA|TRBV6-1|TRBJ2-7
TGTGCCGCCAGGTTGAGGGAGCAGTACTTC
CAARLREQYF
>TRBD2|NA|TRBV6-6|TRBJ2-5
TGTGCCAGCAGTTATCTGGCGGGAGTAGGTGAGACCCAGTACTTC
CASSYLAGVGETQYF
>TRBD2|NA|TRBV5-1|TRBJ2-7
TGCGCCAGCAACCCCCTAGCGGGAGGATCCTACGAGCAGTACTTC
CASNPLAGGSYEQYF
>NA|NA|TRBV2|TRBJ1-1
TGTGCCAGCAGTGGAGCATGGAACACTGAAGCTTTCTTT
CASSGAWNTEAFF
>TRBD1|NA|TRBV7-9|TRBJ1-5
TGTGCCAGCAGCTTAGCTGGGACAGGGAATCAGCCCCAGCATTTT
CASSLAGTGNQPQHF
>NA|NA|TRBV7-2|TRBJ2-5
TGTGCCAGCAGCTCAACCCGCGGGGCCGGTAGTGAGCAGTACTTC
CASSSTRGAGSEQYF
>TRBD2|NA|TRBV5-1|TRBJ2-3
TGCGCCAGCAGCTTGGGAGGACTAGCGGAGTTAAACACAGATACGCAGTATTTT
CASSLGGLAELNTDTQYF
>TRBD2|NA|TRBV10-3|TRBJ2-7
TGTGCCATCAGCAAACAGTGGGAGGGCCCTCTCGAGCAGTACTTC
CAISKQWEGPLEQYF
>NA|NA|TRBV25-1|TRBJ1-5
TGTGCCAGCAGTGAAGCTCAAAATCAGCCCCAGCATTTT
CASSEAQNQPQHF
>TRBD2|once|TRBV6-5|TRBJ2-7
TGTGCCAGCAGTTACGGACTAGCGGGAGTGGGGGAGCAGTACTTC
CASSYGLAGVGEQYF
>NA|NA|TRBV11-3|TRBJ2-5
TGTGCCAGCAGCTCCCGGGTTAACAGAGCCTGGAACCAGTACCAAGAGACCCAGTACTTC
CASSSRVNRAWNQYQETQYF
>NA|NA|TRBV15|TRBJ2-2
TGTGCCACCAGCTCTCCCAGTGCCCGACCCGCCGGGGAGCTGTTTTTT
CATSSPSARPAGELFF
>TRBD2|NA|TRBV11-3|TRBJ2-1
TGTGCCAGCAGCACGGGACTAGCCTACAATGAGCAGTTCTTC
CASSTGLAYNEQFF
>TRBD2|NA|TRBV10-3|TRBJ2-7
TGTGCCATCAGTGCGTCTAGCGGGAGGGCTGGAGAGCAGTACTTC
CAISASSGRAGEQYF
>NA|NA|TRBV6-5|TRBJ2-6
TGTGCCAGCAGTTTATCGGGAGTCGATGGGGCCAACGTCCTGACTTTC
CASSLSGVDGANVLTF
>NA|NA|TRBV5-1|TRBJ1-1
TGCGCCAGCAGCTTGGAAGCAGGAGTGAACACTGAAGCTTTCTTT
CASSLEAGVNTEAFF
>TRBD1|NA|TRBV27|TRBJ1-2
TGTGCCAGCAGTTTAATCGCAGGGGGTGTCTATGGCTACACCTTC
CASSLIAGGVYGYTF
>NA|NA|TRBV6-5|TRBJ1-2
TGTGCCAGCAGCCGCCCCGGAACGGGATCCTATGGCTACACCTTC
CASSRPGTGSYGYTF
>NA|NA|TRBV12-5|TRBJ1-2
TGTGCTAGTGCGTTAGGAGGGAATGGCTACACCTTC
CASALGGNGYTF
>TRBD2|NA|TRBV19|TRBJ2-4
TGTGCCAGTAGTATGAGTGGACTAGCGGGAGCCCCGGTGGACATTCAGTACTTC
CASSMSGLAGAPVDIQYF
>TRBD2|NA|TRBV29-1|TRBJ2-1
TGCAGCGTACCCCTAGCGGGAGTTTTTGATGAGCAGTTCTTC
CSVPLAGVFDEQFF
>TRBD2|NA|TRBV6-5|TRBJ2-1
TGTGCCAGGGGGGGAGGGGATGAGCAGTTCTTC
CARGGGDEQFF
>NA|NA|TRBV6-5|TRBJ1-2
TGTGCCAGCAGTTACAGGGTATTAACCTCCTATGGCTACACCTTC
CASSYRVLTSYGYTF
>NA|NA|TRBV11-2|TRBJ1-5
TGTGCCAGCAGCCCCGGGACTGCTAATCAGCCCCAGCATTTT
CASSPGTANQPQHF
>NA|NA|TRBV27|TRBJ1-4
TGTGCCAGCAGTTTGACAGTTGCAACTAATGAAAAACTGTTTTTT
CASSLTVATNEKLFF
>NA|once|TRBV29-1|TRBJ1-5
TGCAGCGTTGGTGGGTTTAATCAGCCCCAGCATTTT
CSVGGFNQPQHF
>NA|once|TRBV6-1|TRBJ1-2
TGTGCCAGCAGTGAAGGAGGCAGGCCCCGAAGTGTGCGTGGCTACACCTTC
CASSEGGRPRSVRGYTF
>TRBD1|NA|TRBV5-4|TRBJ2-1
TGTGCCAGCAGCTTGTCTGACAGGGGGCCGAGCTCCTACAATGAGCAGTTCTTC
CASSLSDRGPSSYNEQFF
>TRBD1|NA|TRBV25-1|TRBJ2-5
TGTGCCAGCAGTGGGGACAGGGTTTTGAGGGAGACCCAGTACTTC
CASSGDRVLRETQYF
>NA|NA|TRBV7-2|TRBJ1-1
TGTGCCAGCAGCACTAGGGTGGGTAACCCTGAAGCTTTCTTT
CASSTRVGNPEAFF
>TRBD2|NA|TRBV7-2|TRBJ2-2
TGTGCCAGCAGCAAGGGACTAGCCAACACCGGGGAGCTGTTTTTT
CASSKGLANTGELFF
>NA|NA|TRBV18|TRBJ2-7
TGTGCCAGCTCACCACGGCGGGACAGCCTCTACGAGCAGTACTTC
CASSPRRDSLYEQYF
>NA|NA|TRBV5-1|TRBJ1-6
TGCGCCAGCAGCAGTGGTGACACAACTACTTCACCCCTCCACTTT
CASSSGDTTTSPLHF
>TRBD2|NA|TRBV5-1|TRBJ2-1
TGCGCCAGCAGCTCGATTAGCGGGAGAAACCACAATGAGCAGTTCTTC
CASSSISGRNHNEQFF
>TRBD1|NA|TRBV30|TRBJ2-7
TGTGCCTGGAGTGTACAGGGGACGAGGTACGAGCAGTACTTC
CAWSVQGTRYEQYF
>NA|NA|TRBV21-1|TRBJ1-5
TGTGCCAGCAGCAAAATCCCCGACAATCAGCCCCAGCATTTT
CASSKIPDNQPQHF
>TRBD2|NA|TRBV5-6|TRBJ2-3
TGTGCCAGCAGCAGACGGACTAGCGGCACAGATACGCAGTATTTT
CASSRRTSGTDTQYF
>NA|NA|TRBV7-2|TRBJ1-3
TGTGCCAGCAGCTCCAGTGAGGCCTTCTCTGGAAACACCATATATTTT
CASSSSEAFSGNTIYF
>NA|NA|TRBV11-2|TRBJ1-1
TGTGCCAGCAGCTTATCGCCAGGGAACACTGAAGCTTTCTTT
CASSLSPGNTEAFF
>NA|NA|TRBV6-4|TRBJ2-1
TGTGCCAGCAGTGACGGGGGCGACTCCTACAATGAGCAGTTCTTC
CASSDGGDSYNEQFF
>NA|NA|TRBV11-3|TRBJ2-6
TGTGCCAGCAGCCCCTCCCTGGGCAGTAGTTCCGGGGCCAACGTCCTGACTTTC
CASSPSLGSSSGANVLTF